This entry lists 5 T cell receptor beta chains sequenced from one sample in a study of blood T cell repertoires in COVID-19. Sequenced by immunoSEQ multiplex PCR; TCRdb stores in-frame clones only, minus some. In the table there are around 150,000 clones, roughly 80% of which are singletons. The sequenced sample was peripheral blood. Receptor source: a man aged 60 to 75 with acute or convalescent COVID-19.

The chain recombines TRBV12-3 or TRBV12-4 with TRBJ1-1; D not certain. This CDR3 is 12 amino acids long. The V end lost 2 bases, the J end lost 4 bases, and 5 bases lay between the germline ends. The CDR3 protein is CASSLTGTEAFF. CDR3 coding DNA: TGTGCCAGCAGTTTAACCGGCACTGAAGCTTTCTTT.

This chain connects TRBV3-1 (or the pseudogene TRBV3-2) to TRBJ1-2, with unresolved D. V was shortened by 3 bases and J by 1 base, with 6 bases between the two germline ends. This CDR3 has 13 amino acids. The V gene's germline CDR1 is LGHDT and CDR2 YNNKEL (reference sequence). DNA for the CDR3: TGTGCCAGCAGCCAGAGTGATAACTATGGCTACACCTTC. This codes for CASSQSDNYGYTF.

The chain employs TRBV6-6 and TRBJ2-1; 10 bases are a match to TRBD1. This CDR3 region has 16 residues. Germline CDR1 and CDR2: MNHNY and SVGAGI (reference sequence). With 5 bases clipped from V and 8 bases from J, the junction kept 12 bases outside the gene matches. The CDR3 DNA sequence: TGTGCCAGCAGTGTAATGGGACAGGGGCTCGGCGATGAGCAGTTCTTC. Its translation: CASSVMGQGLGDEQFF.

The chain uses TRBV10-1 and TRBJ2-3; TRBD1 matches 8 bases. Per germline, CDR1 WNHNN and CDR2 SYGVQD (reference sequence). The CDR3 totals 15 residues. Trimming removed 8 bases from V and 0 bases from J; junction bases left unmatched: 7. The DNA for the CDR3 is TGCGCCAGCGGCGATGGGGACAGGAGCACAGATACGCAGTATTTT. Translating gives CASGDGDRSTDTQYF.

The CDR3 sequence: CASSFGLAGDEQFF. For the CDR3, the DNA is TGTGCCAGCAGCTTTGGACTAGCAGGCGATGAGCAGTTCTTC. This rearrangement joins TRBV7-3 to TRBJ2-1, with TRBD2 identical over 8 bases. The CDR3 spans 14 residues. Germline trimming cut 3 bases from V and 8 bases from J; bases unmatched to any gene: 6. The germline CDR1 and CDR2 sequences are SGHTA and FQGTGA.